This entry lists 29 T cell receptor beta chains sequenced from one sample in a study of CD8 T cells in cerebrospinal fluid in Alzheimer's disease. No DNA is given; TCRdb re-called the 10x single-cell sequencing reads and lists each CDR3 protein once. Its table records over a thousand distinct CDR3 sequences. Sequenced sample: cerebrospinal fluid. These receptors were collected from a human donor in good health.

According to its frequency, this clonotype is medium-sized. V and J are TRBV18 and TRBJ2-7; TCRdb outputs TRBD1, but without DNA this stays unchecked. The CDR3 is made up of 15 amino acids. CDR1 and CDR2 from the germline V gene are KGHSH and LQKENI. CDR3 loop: CASSPSNGQAYEQYF.

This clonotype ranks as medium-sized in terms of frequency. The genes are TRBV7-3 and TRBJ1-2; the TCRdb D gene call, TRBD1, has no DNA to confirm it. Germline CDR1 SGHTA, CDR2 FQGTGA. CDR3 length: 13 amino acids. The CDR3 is CASSLGQNYGYTF.

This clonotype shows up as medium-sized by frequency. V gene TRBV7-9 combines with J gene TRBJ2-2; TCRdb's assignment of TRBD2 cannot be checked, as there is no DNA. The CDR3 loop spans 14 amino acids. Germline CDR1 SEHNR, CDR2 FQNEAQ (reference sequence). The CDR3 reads CASTPGSAAGELFF.

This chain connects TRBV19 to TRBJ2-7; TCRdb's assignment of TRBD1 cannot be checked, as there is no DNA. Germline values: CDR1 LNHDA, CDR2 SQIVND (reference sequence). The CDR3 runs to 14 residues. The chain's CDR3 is CASSMGTAPYEQYF.

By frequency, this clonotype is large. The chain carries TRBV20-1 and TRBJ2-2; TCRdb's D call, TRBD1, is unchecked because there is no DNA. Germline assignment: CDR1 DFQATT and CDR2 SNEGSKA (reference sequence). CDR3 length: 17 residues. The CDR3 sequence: CSARTGTSRGDTGELFF.

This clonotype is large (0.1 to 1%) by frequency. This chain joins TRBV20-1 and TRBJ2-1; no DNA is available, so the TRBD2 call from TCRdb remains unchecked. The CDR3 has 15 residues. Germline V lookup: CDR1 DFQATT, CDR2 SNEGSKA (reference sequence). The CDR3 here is CSASGGTSGSYEQFF.

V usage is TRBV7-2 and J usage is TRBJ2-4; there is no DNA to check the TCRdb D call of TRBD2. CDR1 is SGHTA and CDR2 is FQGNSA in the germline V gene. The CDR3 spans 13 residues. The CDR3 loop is CASSSGTKNIQYF. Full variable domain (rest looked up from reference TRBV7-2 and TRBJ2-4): GAGVSQSPSNKVTEKGKDVELRCDPISGHTALYWYRQSLGQGLEFLIYFQGNSAPDKSGLPSDRFSAERTGGSVSTLTIQRTQQEDSAVYLCASSSGTKNIQYFGAGTRLSVL.

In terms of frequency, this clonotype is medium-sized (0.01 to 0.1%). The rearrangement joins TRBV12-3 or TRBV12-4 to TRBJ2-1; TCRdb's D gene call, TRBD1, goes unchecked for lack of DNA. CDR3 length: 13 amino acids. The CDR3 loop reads CASSRDRNNEQFF.

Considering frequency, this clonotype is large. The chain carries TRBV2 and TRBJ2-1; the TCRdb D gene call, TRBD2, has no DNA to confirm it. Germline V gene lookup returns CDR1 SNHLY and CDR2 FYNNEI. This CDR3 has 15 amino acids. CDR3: CASSEPIAGYNEQFF.

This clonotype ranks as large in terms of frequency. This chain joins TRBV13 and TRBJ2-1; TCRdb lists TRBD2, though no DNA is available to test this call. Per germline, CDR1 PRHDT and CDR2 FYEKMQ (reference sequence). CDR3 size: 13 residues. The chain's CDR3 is CASSSTRMNEQFF.

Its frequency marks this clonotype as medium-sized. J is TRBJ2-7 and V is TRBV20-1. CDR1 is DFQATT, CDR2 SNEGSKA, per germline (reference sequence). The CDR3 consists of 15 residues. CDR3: CSARVPPVTSYEQYF.

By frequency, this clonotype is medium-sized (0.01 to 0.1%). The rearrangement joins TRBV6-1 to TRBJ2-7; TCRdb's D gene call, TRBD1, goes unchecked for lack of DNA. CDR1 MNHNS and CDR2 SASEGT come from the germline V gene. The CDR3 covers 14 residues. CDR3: CASSEGQFSNEQYF.

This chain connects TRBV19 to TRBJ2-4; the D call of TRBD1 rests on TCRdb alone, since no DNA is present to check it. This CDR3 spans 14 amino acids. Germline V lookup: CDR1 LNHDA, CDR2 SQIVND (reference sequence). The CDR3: CASNNPGDKNIQYF.

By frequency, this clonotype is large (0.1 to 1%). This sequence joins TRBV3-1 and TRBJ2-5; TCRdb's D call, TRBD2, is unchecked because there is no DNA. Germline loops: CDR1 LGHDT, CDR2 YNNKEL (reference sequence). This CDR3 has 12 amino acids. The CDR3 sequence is CASSQGGQTQYF.

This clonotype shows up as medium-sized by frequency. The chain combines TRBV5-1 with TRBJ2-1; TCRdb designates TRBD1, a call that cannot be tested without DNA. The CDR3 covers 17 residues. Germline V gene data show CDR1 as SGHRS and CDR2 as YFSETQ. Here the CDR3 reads CASSLAGGTYSYNEQFF.

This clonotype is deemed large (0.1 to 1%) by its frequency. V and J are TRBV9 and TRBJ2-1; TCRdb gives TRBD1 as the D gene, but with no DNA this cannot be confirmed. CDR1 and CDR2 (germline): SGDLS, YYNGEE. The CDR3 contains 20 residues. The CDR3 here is CASSVGHRGRSPGPYNEQFF. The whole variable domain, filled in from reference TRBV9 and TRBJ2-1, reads DSGVTQTPKHLITATGQRVTLRCSPRSGDLSVYWYQQSLDQGLQFLIQYYNGEERAKGNILERFSAQQFPDLHSELNLSSLELGDSALYFCASSVGHRGRSPGPYNEQFFGPGTRLTVL.

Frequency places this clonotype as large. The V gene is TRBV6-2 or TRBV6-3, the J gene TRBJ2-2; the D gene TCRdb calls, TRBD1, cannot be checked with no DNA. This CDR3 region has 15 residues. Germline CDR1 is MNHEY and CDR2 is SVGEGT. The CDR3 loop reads CASSEGGRSTGELFF.

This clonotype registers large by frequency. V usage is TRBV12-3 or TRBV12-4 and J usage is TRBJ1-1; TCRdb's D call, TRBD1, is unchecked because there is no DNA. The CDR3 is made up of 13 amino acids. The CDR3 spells CAMSQGMNTEAFF.

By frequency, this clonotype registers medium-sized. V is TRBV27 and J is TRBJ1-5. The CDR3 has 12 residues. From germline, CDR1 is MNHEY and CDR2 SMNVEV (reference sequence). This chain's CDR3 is CASSMNNQPQHF.

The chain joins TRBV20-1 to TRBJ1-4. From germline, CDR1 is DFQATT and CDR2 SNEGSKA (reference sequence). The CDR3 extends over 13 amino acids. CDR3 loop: CSALEGPNEKLFF.

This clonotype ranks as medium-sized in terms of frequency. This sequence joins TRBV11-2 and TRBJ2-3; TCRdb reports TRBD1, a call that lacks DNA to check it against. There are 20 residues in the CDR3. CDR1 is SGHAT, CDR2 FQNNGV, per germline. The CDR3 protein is CASSLDSRTGGRSSTDTQYF.

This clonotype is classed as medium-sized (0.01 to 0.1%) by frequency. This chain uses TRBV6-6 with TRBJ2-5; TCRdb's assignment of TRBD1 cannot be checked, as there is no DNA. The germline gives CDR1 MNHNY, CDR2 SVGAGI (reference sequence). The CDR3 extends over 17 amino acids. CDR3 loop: CASSRLGGASRQETQYF.

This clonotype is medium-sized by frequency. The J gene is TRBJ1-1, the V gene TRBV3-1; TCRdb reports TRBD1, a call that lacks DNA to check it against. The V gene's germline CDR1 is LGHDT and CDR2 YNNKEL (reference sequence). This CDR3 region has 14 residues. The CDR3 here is CASSQDGTAREAFF.

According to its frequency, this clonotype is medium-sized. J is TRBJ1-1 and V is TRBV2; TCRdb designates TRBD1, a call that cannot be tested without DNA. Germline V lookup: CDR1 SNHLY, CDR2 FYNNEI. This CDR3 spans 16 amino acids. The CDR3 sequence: CASSEMGDTTNTEAFF.

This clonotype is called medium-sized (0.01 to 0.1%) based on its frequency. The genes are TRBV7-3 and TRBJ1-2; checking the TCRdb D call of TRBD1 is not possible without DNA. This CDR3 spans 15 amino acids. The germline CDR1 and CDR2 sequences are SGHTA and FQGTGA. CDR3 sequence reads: CASSLGTAANYGYTF.

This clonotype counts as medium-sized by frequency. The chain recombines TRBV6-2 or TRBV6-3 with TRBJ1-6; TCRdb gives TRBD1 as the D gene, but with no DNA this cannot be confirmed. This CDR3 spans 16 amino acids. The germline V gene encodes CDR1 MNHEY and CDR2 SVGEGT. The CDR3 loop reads CASSPGTGNLNSPLHF.

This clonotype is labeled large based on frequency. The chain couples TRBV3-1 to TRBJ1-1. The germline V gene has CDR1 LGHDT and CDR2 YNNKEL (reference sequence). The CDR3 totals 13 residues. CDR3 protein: CASSPDGYTEAFF.

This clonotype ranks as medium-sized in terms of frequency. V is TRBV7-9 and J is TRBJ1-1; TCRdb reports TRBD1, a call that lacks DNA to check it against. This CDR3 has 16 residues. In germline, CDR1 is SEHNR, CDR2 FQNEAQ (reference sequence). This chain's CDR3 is CASSLDLGAQNTEAFF. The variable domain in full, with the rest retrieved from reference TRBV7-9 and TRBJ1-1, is DTGVSQNPRHKITKRGQNVTFRCDPISEHNRLYWYRQTLGQGPEFLTYFQNEAQLEKSRLLSDRFSAERPKGSFSTLEIQRTEQGDSAMYLCASSLDLGAQNTEAFFGQGTRLTVV.

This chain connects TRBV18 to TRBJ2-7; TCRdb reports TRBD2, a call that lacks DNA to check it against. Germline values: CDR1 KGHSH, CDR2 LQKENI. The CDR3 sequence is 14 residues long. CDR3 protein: CASSPPGGLYEQYF.